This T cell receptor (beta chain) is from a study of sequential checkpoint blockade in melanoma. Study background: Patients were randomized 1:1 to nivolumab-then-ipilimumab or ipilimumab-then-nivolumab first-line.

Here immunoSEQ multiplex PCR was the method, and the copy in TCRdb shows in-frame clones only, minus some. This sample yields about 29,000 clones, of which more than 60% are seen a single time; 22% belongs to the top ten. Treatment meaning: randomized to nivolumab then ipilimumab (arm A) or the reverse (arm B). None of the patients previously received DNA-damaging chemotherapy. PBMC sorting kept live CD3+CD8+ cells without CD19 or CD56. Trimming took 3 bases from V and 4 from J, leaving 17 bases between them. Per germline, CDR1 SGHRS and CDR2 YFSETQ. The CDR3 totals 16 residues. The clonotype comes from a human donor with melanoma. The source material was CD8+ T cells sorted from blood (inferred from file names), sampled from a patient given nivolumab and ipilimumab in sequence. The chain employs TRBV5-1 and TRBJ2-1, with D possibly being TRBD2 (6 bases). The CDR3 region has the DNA TGCGCCAGCAGCTCCGCTGGGACCGGGAGTTACAATGAGCAGTTCTTC. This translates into CASSSAGTGSYNEQFF.